Following are 26 T cell receptor beta chains from one sample sequenced in a study of T cell responses to AZD1222 COVID-19 vaccine. The assay was immunoSEQ multiplex PCR, and TCRdb's table has in-frame clones only and misses some. The sample shows approximately 190,000 clones, roughly 92% of them seen only once. The starting material was peripheral blood, obtained 28 days after the second AZD1222 dose. The receptors here all came from an adult who received the AZD1222 COVID-19 vaccine.

The chain joins TRBV7-2 to TRBJ1-2; 7 bases fit TRBD1. This CDR3 is built from 14 residues. Germline CDR1 SGHTA, CDR2 FQGNSA. J lost 0 bases, V lost 5 bases, and 3 bases had no gene match. The CDR3: CASSPGQANYGYTF. The CDR3 bases are TGTGCCAGCAGCCCCGGACAGGCTAACTATGGCTACACCTTC.

V usage is TRBV9 and J usage is TRBJ1-2, with D possibly being TRBD1 (5 bases). This CDR3 has 13 amino acids. Germline V lookup: CDR1 SGDLS, CDR2 YYNGEE. V dropped 0 bases and J dropped 7 bases, with 10 bases sitting between them. This chain's CDR3 is CASSVEAGFGYTF. As DNA, the CDR3 is TGTGCCAGCAGCGTAGAGGCAGGGTTTGGCTACACCTTC.

The chain combines TRBV27 with TRBJ1-1, with D tentatively TRBD1 (5 bases). The V gene's germline CDR1 is MNHEY and CDR2 SMNVEV (reference sequence). The CDR3 totals 16 residues. V gave up 2 bases and J gave up 0 bases, with 13 bases separating them. The CDR3 here is CASSLRRDGLNTEAFF. DNA for the CDR3: TGTGCCAGCAGTTTACGCAGGGACGGACTGAACACTGAAGCTTTCTTT.

The V and J genes are TRBV5-4 and TRBJ2-3; 11 bases are shared with TRBD1. From germline, CDR1 is SGHNT and CDR2 YYREEE (reference sequence). V shed 6 bases, J shed 6 bases, and the junction held 6 bases outside the gene matches. The CDR3 spans 14 residues. The CDR3 DNA reads TGTGCCAGCAACGGACAGGGGGCCCCCGATACGCAGTATTTT. It encodes CASNGQGAPDTQYF. Complete variable domain (other parts from reference TRBV5-4 and TRBJ2-3): ETGVTQSPTHLIKTRGQQVTLRCSSQSGHNTVSWYQQALGQGPQFIFQYYREEENGRGNFPPRFSGLQFPNYSSELNVNALELDDSALYLCASNGQGAPDTQYFGPGTRLTVL.

This clone was seen just once. The genes are TRBV25-1 and TRBJ2-5; a possible D gene is TRBD1 (5 bases). CDR3 size: 18 residues. Trimming shortened V by 5 bases and J by 1 base, and 23 bases separated the two germline ends. In germline, CDR1 is MGHDK, CDR2 SYGVNS. CDR3 nucleotide sequence: TGTGCCAGCAGTATCCAGGTCGGGCAGGGTTGGACCCAAGAGACCCAGTACTTC. Its protein is CASSIQVGQGWTQETQYF.

This chain uses TRBV4-1 with TRBJ1-5; 8 positions agree with TRBD1. Germline V lookup: CDR1 MGHRA, CDR2 YSYEKL. CDR3 length equals 14 residues. Trimming took 5 bases from V and 6 from J; bases not matched to a gene: 6. CDR3 amino acids: CASSTGQGVQPQHF. The CDR3 DNA reads as TGCGCCAGCAGCACTGGACAGGGTGTTCAGCCCCAGCATTTT.

The chain has TRBV5-1 and TRBJ2-3; 8 bases are a match to TRBD1. The germline V gene encodes CDR1 SGHRS and CDR2 YFSETQ. V lost 2 bases and J lost 6; bases outside the gene matches: 8. This CDR3 is built from 15 residues. CDR3 protein: CASSFQGAMGDTQYF. The CDR3 DNA is TGCGCCAGCAGCTTCCAGGGGGCGATGGGCGATACGCAGTATTTT. Complete variable domain (other parts from reference TRBV5-1 and TRBJ2-3): KAGVTQTPRYLIKTRGQQVTLSCSPISGHRSVSWYQQTPGQGLQFLFEYFSETQRNKGNFPGRFSGRQFSNSRSEMNVSTLELGDSALYLCASSFQGAMGDTQYFGPGTRLTVL.

The rearrangement uses TRBV18 and TRBJ2-7; D is uncertain. V lost 2 bases to trimming and J lost 0 bases, with 11 bases between them. CDR1 and CDR2 (germline): KGHSH, LQKENI. The CDR3 loop spans 15 amino acids. The CDR3 loop is CASSPGAQSSYEQYF. The CDR3, as DNA: TGTGCCAGCTCACCAGGTGCGCAAAGCTCCTACGAGCAGTACTTC.

This clone was observed once. V and J are TRBV27 and TRBJ1-2; 7 bases line up with TRBD1. The V gene end was trimmed by 3 bases and the J gene end by 6 bases; junction bases not matched to a gene: 7. The length of the CDR3 is 14 residues. The germline V gene encodes CDR1 MNHEY and CDR2 SMNVEV (reference sequence). The CDR3 sequence is CASSFRDSRDGYTF. DNA of the CDR3: TGTGCCAGCAGTTTCAGGGACAGTCGGGATGGCTACACCTTC.

The chain recombines TRBV5-1 with TRBJ2-7, with 7 positions matching TRBD2. CDR3 size: 15 residues. After removal of 7 bases from V and 2 bases from J, the junction contained 12 bases not matched to a gene. The germline CDR1 and CDR2 sequences are SGHRS and YFSETQ. Here the CDR3 DNA reads TGCGCCAGCCAAATGGGGGGGACTGGAGCCTACGAGCAGTACTTC. This gives the protein CASQMGGTGAYEQYF.

The chain combines TRBV6-1 with TRBJ2-6; possible D gene TRBD2, 5 bases. V was clipped by 3 bases and J by 4 bases, with 13 bases between them. The CDR3 length is 16 residues. CDR1 and CDR2 (germline): MNHNS, SASEGT. CDR3: CASSEIWTPGANVLTF. Written as DNA, the CDR3 is TGTGCCAGCAGTGAGATCTGGACTCCCGGGGCCAACGTCCTGACTTTC.

V and J are TRBV27 and TRBJ2-1; TRBD1 matches 7 bases. The CDR3 runs 13 residues. Germline lookup yields CDR1 MNHEY and CDR2 SMNVEV (reference sequence). J was trimmed by 6 bases and V by 7 bases; bases with no gene match: 6. CDR3 sequence (DNA): TGTGCCAGCAAAAACAGGGGTTTCAATGAGCAGTTCTTC. Translation: CASKNRGFNEQFF.

This clone was detected once. The rearrangement uses TRBV28 and TRBJ1-6, with 10 bases identical to TRBD1. From germline, CDR1 is MDHEN and CDR2 SYDVKM. Trimming at V came to 6 bases and at J to 9 bases, leaving 8 bases not matched to a gene. CDR3 size: 15 residues. The CDR3, as DNA: TGTGCCAGCAGAGAGGGGGACAGGGGCGGTTCACCCCTCCACTTT. Encoded protein: CASREGDRGGSPLHF.

The chain carries TRBV27 and TRBJ2-7, with 8 bases aligning to TRBD2. Germline V gene sequence: CDR1 MNHEY, CDR2 SMNVEV (reference sequence). The CDR3 contains 15 residues. The V and J ends lost 5 bases and 2 bases, in that order; junction bases with no gene match: 8. CDR3 bases: TGTGCCAGCAGTCTCGGACTAGCTGCCACCTACGAGCAGTACTTC. This sequence encodes CASSLGLAATYEQYF.

This clone was detected once. The chain couples TRBV5-1 to TRBJ2-7; maybe TRBD1 (6 bases). Per the germline V gene, CDR1 is SGHRS and CDR2 is YFSETQ. This CDR3 comprises 12 residues. Trimming shortened V by 4 bases and J by 9 bases, and 14 bases separated the two germline ends. CDR3: CASSLQGNAQYF. CDR3 coding DNA: TGCGCCAGCAGCCTACAGGGAAATGCGCAGTACTTC. Looking up the rest from reference TRBV5-1 and TRBJ2-7 gives the full variable domain: KAGVTQTPRYLIKTRGQQVTLSCSPISGHRSVSWYQQTPGQGLQFLFEYFSETQRNKGNFPGRFSGRQFSNSRSEMNVSTLELGDSALYLCASSLQGNAQYFGPGTRLTVT.

CDR3 DNA sequence: TGTGCCAGCAGCCAAGCAGGGATCGGCTATGGCTACACCTTC. Its translation: CASSQAGIGYGYTF. The chain carries TRBV14 and TRBJ1-2; the D gene is possibly TRBD1 (5 bases). Germline assignment: CDR1 SGHDN and CDR2 FVKESK. The CDR3 is 14 amino acids. V was pared by 1 base and J by 4 bases, with 10 bases between.

The chain uses TRBV4-1 and TRBJ1-2; unclear D gene. V lost 3 bases and J 5 bases, leaving 10 bases between the germline ends. There are 13 residues in the CDR3. CDR1 and CDR2 from the germline V gene are MGHRA and YSYEKL. CDR3 DNA sequence: TGCGCCAGCAGCCATGGGGATGCTTATGGCTACACCTTC. Protein: CASSHGDAYGYTF.

The chain combines TRBV11-3 with TRBJ2-7; possible D gene TRBD1, 6 bases. The germline gives CDR1 SGHNT, CDR2 YENEEA. Trimming left V 5 bases short and J 5 bases short, with 13 bases between. This CDR3 spans 13 amino acids. The CDR3 is CASSGGTFHEQYF. The CDR3 nucleotides are TGTGCCAGCAGCGGTGGGACATTCCACGAGCAGTACTTC.

The chain uses TRBV5-4 and TRBJ1-4; D is unresolved. V was clipped by 4 bases and J by 4 bases, with 14 bases between them. Germline CDR1 and CDR2: SGHNT and YYREEE (reference sequence). The CDR3 extends over 15 amino acids. As DNA, the CDR3 is TGTGCCAGCAGCCGGATGGAGGGCGGTAATGAAAAACTGTTTTTT. Protein sequence: CASSRMEGGNEKLFF.

This clone occurred once. This rearrangement joins TRBV5-1 to TRBJ2-7, with D tentatively TRBD2 (6 bases). CDR1 and CDR2 (germline): SGHRS, YFSETQ. Trimming took 0 bases from V and 3 from J, leaving 10 bases between them. CDR3 size: 14 residues. The CDR3 loop reads CASSLVAGSYEQYF. CDR3 in DNA: TGCGCCAGCAGCTTGGTGGCGGGGAGCTACGAGCAGTACTTC.

This chain joins TRBV5-8 and TRBJ1-2, with D hard to call. Germline CDR1 reads SGHTS; CDR2 reads YDEGEE. The CDR3 runs 16 residues. The V end lost 3 bases, the J end lost 6 bases, and 21 bases lay between the germline ends. The CDR3 DNA is TGTGCCAGCAGCTCTCCACAAACCGGGAACTCAGATGGCTACACCTTC. The encoded protein is CASSSPQTGNSDGYTF.

This clone came up once. This rearrangement joins TRBV7-2 to TRBJ2-7; the D call may be TRBD1 or TRBD2 (5 bases each). The CDR3 covers 17 residues. Trimming shortened V by 0 bases and J by 2 bases, and 17 bases separated the two germline ends. CDR1 and CDR2 (germline): SGHTA, FQGNSA. The CDR3, as DNA: TGTGCCAGCAGCTTAGCAGGGACGGACGGATCTCCCTACGAGCAGTACTTC. Protein product: CASSLAGTDGSPYEQYF.

The V and J genes are TRBV30 and TRBJ2-7; D gene ambiguous. CDR1 is GTSNPN and CDR2 is SVGIG in the germline V gene (reference sequence). The CDR3 contains 13 residues. V shed 0 bases and J shed 2 bases, with 8 bases lying between them. CDR3 sequence (DNA): TGTGCCTGGAGTGTGAACGTCCCCTACGAGCAGTACTTC. This gives the protein CAWSVNVPYEQYF. Together with reference TRBV30 and TRBJ2-7, the CDR3 gives the full variable domain: SQTIHQWPATLVQPVGSPLSLECTVEGTSNPNLYWYRQAAGRGLQLLFYSVGIGQISSEVPQNLSASRPQDRQFILSSKKLLLSDSGFYLCAWSVNVPYEQYFGPGTRLTVT.

The genes are TRBV7-2 and TRBJ1-4, with D uncertain. With 3 bases removed from V and 4 bases from J, the gap between germline ends came to 15 bases. The CDR3 sequence is 16 residues long. Germline V gene data show CDR1 as SGHTA and CDR2 as FQGNSA. Written as DNA, the CDR3 is TGTGCCAGCAGCTTCGCCCCGGACCCGATTAATGAAAAACTGTTTTTT. Residues: CASSFAPDPINEKLFF.

The CDR3 DNA reads as TGTGCCAGCAGCTTAGACGACAGGTGGGGGAATCAGCCCCAGCATTTT. Residues: CASSLDDRWGNQPQHF. This sequence joins TRBV7-6 and TRBJ1-5; D possibly corresponds to TRBD1 (6 bases). CDR1 and CDR2 (germline): SGHVS, FNYEAQ. The ends were cut back, 1 base at V and 4 bases at J, with 14 bases in the middle. The length of the CDR3 is 16 residues.

The chain carries TRBV5-1 and TRBJ1-6; D ambiguous. CDR3 length: 16 amino acids. The V end lost 0 bases, the J end lost 4 bases, and 11 bases lay between the germline ends. Looked up from germline, CDR1 is SGHRS and CDR2 is YFSETQ. The CDR3 spells CASSLGGSGYNSPLHF. In DNA, the CDR3 is TGCGCCAGCAGCTTGGGGGGATCGGGGTATAATTCACCCCTCCACTTT.